Detailed here is one T cell receptor beta chain. Measured with immunoSEQ multiplex PCR; TCRdb has only the in-frame clones, and not every one. Counted here are a few hundred thousand clones, about 88% occurring once; the ten biggest clones make up roughly a tenth. The sample comes from a study of blood T cell repertoires in COVID-19. Across the study: The United States, Italy and Spain provided the acute and convalescent COVID-19 samples.

With 3 bases removed from V and 0 bases from J, the gap between germline ends came to 6 bases. The germline V gene encodes CDR1 SGHTA and CDR2 FQGNSA. The length of the CDR3 is 13 residues. Seattle patients were enrolled while actively infected and followed longitudinally. V and J are TRBV7-2 and TRBJ2-7; D remains unclear. Specimen: peripheral blood. This receptor was identified in a woman in her fifties or sixties with COVID-19, enrolled during active disease. This CDR3 is CASSLSPSYEQYV. The CDR3 nucleotides are TGTGCCAGCAGCTTGAGCCCCTCCTACGAGCAGTACGTC.